These 12 T cell receptor beta chains were all obtained from the same sample, sequenced in a study of beta chain features in type 1 diabetes (dated by TCRdb to 2017 to 2018). Receptor libraries were prepared by the immunoSEQ multiplex PCR assay. The entire amount of isolated RNA was reverse transcribed using the High Capacity cDNA Reverse Transcription Kit, so the sequenced TCRB transcripts were expressed ones. In its TCRdb copy, this immuneACCESS table keeps in-frame sequences only and misses some clones. Where compared with another copy, unresolved V genes explain less than half of these, and the others have no known cause. For this sample there are about 410,000 clones; roughly 13% appear just once. The leading ten clones occupy roughly 0.035% of the sample. Source material: naive CD4+ T cells from blood. The cell subset or site label corresponds to: true naive CD4+ T cells. The origin of the receptors is a man in his thirties or forties in good health.

The genes are TRBV30 and TRBJ2-2; D call uncertain. CDR1 and CDR2 from the germline V gene are GTSNPN and SVGIG (reference sequence). Deletions cut 4 bases from V and 3 bases from J, with 12 bases between. CDR3 length equals 14 residues. The CDR3 DNA reads as TGTGCCTGGACCGGACGCGTCGACACCGGGGAGCTGTTTTTT. This codes for CAWTGRVDTGELFF.

A few counts support this clone. The V call is TRBV27, the J call TRBJ2-2; TRBD2 matches at 10 bases. With 6 bases clipped from V and 3 bases from J, the junction kept 7 bases outside the gene matches. The germline gives CDR1 MNHEY, CDR2 SMNVEV (reference sequence). CDR3 length equals 16 residues. In nucleotides, the CDR3 is TGTGCCAGCAGCCCGGGACTAGCGTTTTACACCGGGGAGCTGTTTTTT. It codes for CASSPGLAFYTGELFF.

The chain employs TRBV18 and TRBJ1-6; 7 bases agree with TRBD1. The junction had 0 bases not matched to a gene; V was cut back by 3 bases and J by 7 bases. Germline V gene sequence: CDR1 KGHSH, CDR2 LQKENI. This CDR3 is 13 amino acids long. The chain's CDR3 is CASSPDRNSPLHF. The CDR3 DNA sequence: TGTGCCAGCTCACCGGACAGGAATTCACCCCTCCACTTT. The complete variable domain, with remaining parts taken from reference TRBV18 and TRBJ1-6, reads NAGVMQNPRHLVRRRGQEARLRCSPMKGHSHVYWYRQLPEEGLKFMVYLQKENIIDESGMPKERFSAEFPKEGPSILRIQQVVRGDSAAYFCASSPDRNSPLHFGNGTRLTVT.

The chain uses TRBV7-3 and TRBJ2-3; possibly TRBD2 for D (5 bases). The CDR3 totals 15 residues. Germline loops: CDR1 SGHTA, CDR2 FQGTGA. The germline V and J ends were trimmed by 5 bases and 2 bases, with 14 bases remaining between them. The DNA of the CDR3 is TGTGCCAGCAGCCGAACCAGAGCGGTCACAGATACGCAGTATTTT. Its translation: CASSRTRAVTDTQYF.

The chain carries TRBV9 and TRBJ2-3; a possible D gene is TRBD2 (5 bases). Germline V CDR1 and CDR2: SGDLS, YYNGEE. Trimming took off 4 bases at V and 5 bases at J, with 20 bases between the two ends. The length of the CDR3 is 16 residues. CDR3: CASSPRRGSDIDTQYF. In DNA, the CDR3 is TGTGCCAGCAGCCCGAGGCGAGGGAGCGATATAGATACGCAGTATTTT.

This clone was recorded a few times. The CDR3 bases are TGTGCCAGCAGCAGGGGGAGTCTCGCAGATACGCAGTATTTT. It encodes CASSRGSLADTQYF. The chain is built from TRBV6-5 and TRBJ2-3; 7 positions agree with TRBD1. Germline assignment: CDR1 MNHEY and CDR2 SVGAGI. The CDR3 sequence is 14 residues long. With 6 bases clipped from V and 4 bases from J, the junction kept 7 bases outside the gene matches.

The chain is built from TRBV21-1 and TRBJ2-1. TRBV21-1 is assigned pseudogene status. This CDR3 contains 15 residues. CDR3 amino acids: CASSKDRAPYNEQFF. CDR3 DNA: TGTGCCAGCAGCAAAGATCGGGCACCCTACAATGAGCAGTTCTTC.

There are a few counts of this clone. The chain is built from TRBV7-8 and TRBJ2-7; 9 nucleotides line up with TRBD2. V lost 2 bases, J lost 2 bases, and 1 base stayed unmatched. The CDR3 extends over 14 amino acids. Germline V gives CDR1 SGHVS, CDR2 FQNEAQ. The CDR3 sequence is CASSLLAGTYEQYF. The CDR3 DNA is TGTGCCAGCAGCTTACTAGCGGGGACCTACGAGCAGTACTTC.

V and J are TRBV9 and TRBJ2-4; 14 nucleotides line up with TRBD2. Germline CDR1 is SGDLS and CDR2 is YYNGEE. CDR3 size: 17 residues. Trimming took 3 bases from V and 9 from J; bases not matched to a gene: 11. Written as DNA, the CDR3 is TGTGCCAGCAGCGCGACTAGCGGGAGGGGGGTAACCGGCATTCAGTACTTC. It is translated as CASSATSGRGVTGIQYF.

This clone has only one observation. The chain couples TRBV5-1 to TRBJ1-2; D is uncertain. Trimming cost V 0 bases and J 3 bases, with 12 bases left between them. Germline V lookup: CDR1 SGHRS, CDR2 YFSETQ. CDR3 length: 15 amino acids. The CDR3 coding sequence is TGCGCCAGCAGCTTGGCCGGTGAGGCCTACTATGGCTACACCTTC. Translation gives CASSLAGEAYYGYTF.

This clone showed up just a few times. CDR3 amino acids: CASSPFGGRQETQYF. Here the CDR3 DNA reads TGTGCCAGCTCACCTTTCGGGGGAAGACAAGAGACCCAGTACTTC. The chain combines TRBV18 with TRBJ2-5; tentative D call: TRBD2 (6 bases). Trimming stripped 3 bases from V and 2 bases from J, with 13 bases between. CDR1 KGHSH and CDR2 LQKENI come from the germline V gene. The CDR3 totals 15 residues. The whole variable domain, filled in from reference TRBV18 and TRBJ2-5, reads NAGVMQNPRHLVRRRGQEARLRCSPMKGHSHVYWYRQLPEEGLKFMVYLQKENIIDESGMPKERFSAEFPKEGPSILRIQQVVRGDSAAYFCASSPFGGRQETQYFGPGTRLLVL.

This clone was observed a few times. The chain has TRBV30 and TRBJ2-3, with D possibly being TRBD2 (6 bases). Trimming took off 7 bases at V and 2 bases at J, with 13 bases between the two ends. The V gene's germline CDR1 is GTSNPN and CDR2 SVGIG (reference sequence). This CDR3 contains 13 residues. In DNA form, the CDR3 reads TGTGCCTCCAGCGGGCAAATCACAGATACGCAGTATTTT. Residues: CASSGQITDTQYF.